The 28 T cell receptor beta chains given below trace back to one sample, sequenced in a study of shared clonotypes between healthy human individuals. TCRdb's table, derived via immunoSEQ multiplex PCR, lists solely in-frame clones and lacks some. The data contain some 2.4 million clones, roughly 93% of them singletons. The sample comprised naive CD4+ T cells from PBMCs. Subset of the sample: CD45RA+ positively selected. These receptors all come from a man younger than 35 in good health. Some clones in this sample may be carry-over from other donors' samples.

V and J are TRBV15 and TRBJ2-5, with TRBD2 identical over 10 bases. The V and J ends lost 3 bases and 5 bases, in that order; junction bases with no gene match: 15. From germline, CDR1 is LNHNV and CDR2 YYDKDF (reference sequence). The CDR3 is made up of 18 amino acids. The chain's CDR3 is CATSSGRGAGGPVETQYF. The DNA for the CDR3 is TGTGCCACCAGCAGTGGTCGGGGAGCGGGAGGGCCCGTGGAGACCCAGTACTTC.

The chain joins TRBV18 to TRBJ1-1, with 7 bases matching TRBD1. The V gene's germline CDR1 is KGHSH and CDR2 LQKENI. There are 15 residues in the CDR3. Trimming cost V 4 bases and J 4 bases; bases outside gene matches: 9. This CDR3 is CASSRGGRGITEAFF. DNA for the CDR3: TGTGCCAGCTCACGTGGGGGCAGGGGGATCACTGAAGCTTTCTTT.

The chain combines TRBV11-2 with TRBJ2-5; 10 bases line up with TRBD1. J was trimmed by 5 bases and V by 3 bases; bases with no gene match: 12. Germline V lookup: CDR1 SGHAT, CDR2 FQNNGV. This CDR3 contains 17 residues. The CDR3 protein is CASSLIPGTGVGETQYF. For the CDR3, the DNA is TGTGCCAGCAGCTTGATACCCGGGACAGGGGTCGGGGAGACCCAGTACTTC. The full variable domain, with the rest looked up from reference TRBV11-2 and TRBJ2-5, is EAGVAQSPRYKIIEKRQSVAFWCNPISGHATLYWYQQILGQGPKLLIQFQNNGVVDDSQLPKDRFSAERLKGVDSTLKIQPAKLEDSAVYLCASSLIPGTGVGETQYFGPGTRLLVL.

The J gene is TRBJ2-1, the V gene TRBV10-3, with a possible D match to TRBD2 (5 bases). This CDR3 has 13 amino acids. Looked up from germline, CDR1 is ENHRY and CDR2 is SYGVKD. V was pared by 0 bases and J by 13 bases, with 13 bases between. The CDR3 spells CAISESRPTGQFF. The DNA for the CDR3 is TGTGCCATCAGTGAGTCGAGACCGACGGGACAGTTCTTC.

As DNA, the CDR3 is TGTGCCAGCTCACTCCTCCTGGTAACCACAGGTGAAGTGAACACTGAAGCTTTCTTT. Its translation is CASSLLLVTTGEVNTEAFF. The gene calls are TRBV18 and TRBJ1-1; a possible D gene is TRBD1 (5 bases). This CDR3 comprises 19 residues. Germline assignment: CDR1 KGHSH and CDR2 LQKENI. V was pared by 4 bases and J by 0 bases, with 24 bases between. The full variable domain, completed using reference TRBV18 and TRBJ1-1, is NAGVMQNPRHLVRRRGQEARLRCSPMKGHSHVYWYRQLPEEGLKFMVYLQKENIIDESGMPKERFSAEFPKEGPSILRIQQVVRGDSAAYFCASSLLLVTTGEVNTEAFFGQGTRLTVV.

This sequence joins TRBV6-5 and TRBJ2-1, with D unresolved. This CDR3 contains 13 residues. Trimming removed 6 bases at V and 3 bases at J, with 9 bases between. CDR1 and CDR2 from the germline V gene are MNHEY and SVGAGI. The CDR3 sequence: CASSPEFYNEQFF. DNA of the CDR3: TGTGCCAGCAGCCCCGAATTCTACAATGAGCAGTTCTTC.

This clone was recorded once. The chain links TRBV28 to TRBJ2-7, with TRBD1 identical over 10 bases. Germline CDR1 is MDHEN and CDR2 is SYDVKM. V was clipped by 1 base and J by 0 bases; unmatched bases: 15. The CDR3 is made up of 20 amino acids. The CDR3 loop reads CASSLFRFGGQGTSSYEQYF. CDR3 coding DNA: TGTGCCAGCAGTTTATTTCGGTTTGGGGGACAGGGGACGAGCTCCTACGAGCAGTACTTC.

The chain employs TRBV18 and TRBJ2-4; 11 bases are a match to TRBD2. The V gene end was trimmed by 6 bases and the J gene end by 11 bases; junction bases not matched to a gene: 15. CDR3 size: 16 residues. Germline CDR1 is KGHSH and CDR2 is LQKENI. The CDR3 DNA sequence: TGTGCCAGCTCCCCTCCTAGCGGGGGGACGGGAGTCGTTCAGTACTTC. Its protein is CASSPPSGGTGVVQYF. The full variable domain, rest sourced from reference TRBV18 and TRBJ2-4, is NAGVMQNPRHLVRRRGQEARLRCSPMKGHSHVYWYRQLPEEGLKFMVYLQKENIIDESGMPKERFSAEFPKEGPSILRIQQVVRGDSAAYFCASSPPSGGTGVVQYFGAGTRLSVL.

V usage is TRBV6-6 and J usage is TRBJ2-5; 10 nucleotides match TRBD1. The CDR3 is made up of 13 amino acids. The germline V gene has CDR1 MNHNY and CDR2 SVGAGI (reference sequence). Unmatched junction bases numbered 6, after V lost 2 bases and J lost 12 bases. The CDR3 loop is CASSYGDRGLEYF. Here the CDR3 DNA reads TGTGCCAGCAGTTACGGGGACAGGGGTTTAGAGTACTTC.

The gene calls are TRBV7-2 and TRBJ2-5; 8 nucleotides agree with TRBD1. V lost 1 base and J lost 0; bases outside the gene matches: 4. In germline, CDR1 is SGHTA, CDR2 FQGNSA. CDR3 length: 16 amino acids. The CDR3 region has the DNA TGTGCCAGCAGCTTAGTGGGGACAGGCTACCAAGAGACCCAGTACTTC. Its protein is CASSLVGTGYQETQYF.

CDR3 residues: CASHLLATNEKLFF. DNA of the CDR3: TGTGCCAGCCACCTCCTTGCAACTAATGAAAAACTGTTTTTT. The chain recombines TRBV2 with TRBJ1-4; D not resolved. This CDR3 comprises 14 residues. CDR1 SNHLY and CDR2 FYNNEI come from the germline V gene. V gave up 8 bases and J gave up 0 bases, with 10 bases separating them. Combining the CDR3 with reference TRBV2 and TRBJ1-4 gives the whole variable domain EPEVTQTPSHQVTQMGQEVILRCVPISNHLYFYWYRQILGQKVEFLVSFYNNEISEKSEIFDDQFSVERPDGSNFTLKIRSTKLEDSAMYFCASHLLATNEKLFFGSGTQLSVL.

As regards this clone: In the same sample, other DNA sequences code for this CDR3. The gene calls are TRBV27 and TRBJ2-5; no clear D gene. Germline V gene sequence: CDR1 MNHEY, CDR2 SMNVEV (reference sequence). V lost 2 bases, J lost 5 bases, and 6 bases lay in between. The CDR3 loop spans 12 amino acids. The CDR3 DNA reads as TGTGCCAGCAGTTTAAATGGGGAGACCCAGTACTTC. It encodes CASSLNGETQYF.

This chain joins TRBV18 and TRBJ2-2, with unresolved D. Germline assignment: CDR1 KGHSH and CDR2 LQKENI. This CDR3 comprises 12 residues. V dropped 9 bases and J dropped 6 bases, with 11 bases sitting between them. The CDR3 sequence: CASNIMAGELFF. The CDR3, as DNA: TGTGCCAGTAACATTATGGCCGGGGAGCTGTTTTTT.

The chain links TRBV5-1 to TRBJ2-5; 7 bases match TRBD1. The CDR3 consists of 17 residues. Germline V CDR1 and CDR2: SGHRS, YFSETQ. Trimming removed 5 bases from V and 2 bases from J; junction bases left unmatched: 15. The CDR3 region is CASSQYFLGQPQETQYF. DNA of the CDR3: TGCGCCAGCAGTCAATACTTTTTGGGACAGCCTCAAGAGACCCAGTACTTC.

A single count supports this clone. The sample has other DNA sequences that encode this CDR3 too. The V and J genes are TRBV7-9 and TRBJ2-7; D not resolved. Trimming took off 2 bases at V and 1 base at J, with 3 bases between the two ends. The CDR3 loop spans 12 amino acids. Germline V lookup: CDR1 SEHNR, CDR2 FQNEAQ (reference sequence). CDR3 in amino acids: CASSLSSYEQYF. CDR3 sequence (DNA): TGTGCCAGCAGCTTAAGTTCCTACGAGCAGTACTTC.

The V call is TRBV18, the J call TRBJ2-5; D is unresolved. Trimming left V 6 bases short and J 1 base short, with 9 bases between. Germline-derived CDR1 and CDR2 are KGHSH and LQKENI. CDR3 length equals 13 residues. The CDR3 is CASSHLTQETQYF. CDR3 bases: TGTGCCAGCTCCCATTTAACCCAAGAGACCCAGTACTTC.

As to this clone: This sample also contains other DNA sequences that code for the same CDR3. The chain carries TRBV5-1 and TRBJ1-1; tentatively, D is TRBD1 (5 bases). Trimming shortened V by 1 base and J by 1 base, and 8 bases separated the two germline ends. Germline V lookup: CDR1 SGHRS, CDR2 YFSETQ. The CDR3 covers 14 residues. The CDR3 here is CASSLSTGNTEAFF. CDR3 DNA sequence: TGCGCCAGCAGCTTGAGCACAGGGAACACTGAAGCTTTCTTT.

The gene calls are TRBV19 and TRBJ1-5; 9 positions match TRBD1. Looked up from germline, CDR1 is LNHDA and CDR2 is SQIVND (reference sequence). The length of the CDR3 is 14 residues. J was trimmed by 6 bases and V by 6 bases; bases with no gene match: 6. The CDR3 loop reads CASRKQGAPQPQHF. In nucleotides, the CDR3 is TGTGCCAGTAGGAAACAGGGGGCGCCTCAGCCCCAGCATTTT.

The V call is TRBV6-1, the J call TRBJ2-3; D is possibly TRBD2 (6 bases). Trimming pared 6 bases from V and 2 bases from J, leaving 15 bases between. CDR1 is MNHNS and CDR2 is SASEGT in the germline V gene. The CDR3 sequence is 15 residues long. CDR3 amino acids: CASSGPGLVTDTQYF. The CDR3 DNA is TGTGCCAGCAGCGGACCGGGACTCGTCACAGATACGCAGTATTTT.

This clone was seen just once. The same CDR3 also results from other DNA sequences found in this sample. The genes are TRBV9 and TRBJ2-2, with 7 bases identical to TRBD1. The CDR3 is made up of 14 amino acids. CDR1 is SGDLS, CDR2 YYNGEE, per germline. Germline trimming cut 5 bases from V and 2 bases from J; bases unmatched to any gene: 3. CDR3 in amino acids: CASRGQPNTGELFF. For the CDR3, the DNA is TGTGCCAGCAGGGGACAGCCTAACACCGGGGAGCTGTTTTTT.

The rearrangement links TRBV5-1 to TRBJ2-3; D not resolved. The CDR3 spans 17 residues. CDR1 and CDR2 from the germline V gene are SGHRS and YFSETQ. Trimming removed 4 bases at V and 1 base at J, with 19 bases between. Here the CDR3 reads CASSRQSRGSGTDTQYF. CDR3 bases: TGCGCCAGCAGCCGCCAATCCCGAGGATCCGGCACAGATACGCAGTATTTT.

This chain connects TRBV7-8 to TRBJ2-7; 9 bases line up with TRBD2. V lost 5 bases, J lost 2 bases, and 7 bases stayed unmatched. CDR3 length: 15 amino acids. Germline CDR1 and CDR2: SGHVS and FQNEAQ. CDR3: CASSPRTSDPYEQYF. The CDR3 coding sequence is TGTGCCAGCAGCCCCAGGACTAGCGACCCCTACGAGCAGTACTTC.

This rearrangement joins TRBV27 to TRBJ2-1; D is uncertain. Trimming removed 6 bases from V and 7 bases from J, with 13 bases in between. Germline V gene data show CDR1 as MNHEY and CDR2 as SMNVEV (reference sequence). The CDR3 extends over 13 amino acids. The CDR3 sequence: CASRTQAGNEQFF. The CDR3 region has the DNA TGTGCCAGCAGGACCCAAGCAGGAAATGAGCAGTTCTTC.

The rearrangement joins TRBV19 to TRBJ2-1, with D possibly matching TRBD2 (5 bases). The V gene's germline CDR1 is LNHDA and CDR2 SQIVND (reference sequence). The CDR3 runs to 12 residues. Between the trimmed V and J ends, which lost 4 bases and 8 bases, there was a span of 9 bases. Here the CDR3 reads CASSTRAHEQFF. The CDR3 DNA reads TGTGCCAGTAGTACGAGGGCACATGAGCAGTTCTTC.

To note about this clone: Distinct nucleotide sequences in the sample also encode this CDR3. The CDR3 DNA reads as TGCGCCAGCAGTTCAGGAGTACAAGAGACCCAGTACTTC. Translation: CASSSGVQETQYF. The chain uses TRBV5-1 and TRBJ2-5; unclear D gene. V was pared by 5 bases and J by 2 bases, with 10 bases between. In germline, CDR1 is SGHRS, CDR2 YFSETQ. The CDR3 covers 13 residues.

V usage is TRBV5-1 and J usage is TRBJ2-1; 7 positions match TRBD1. Germline V lookup: CDR1 SGHRS, CDR2 YFSETQ. The junction had 14 bases not matched to a gene; V was cut back by 0 bases and J by 8 bases. This CDR3 spans 17 amino acids. The CDR3 is CASSLEGNLQGIHEQFF. CDR3 nucleotides: TGCGCCAGCAGCTTGGAGGGTAATCTACAGGGGATACATGAGCAGTTCTTC.

The chain recombines TRBV5-5 with TRBJ2-3; TRBD1 agrees at 8 bases. J lost 2 bases, V lost 1 base, and 15 bases had no gene match. Germline assignment: CDR1 SGHKS and CDR2 YYEKEE (reference sequence). CDR3 length equals 19 residues. The CDR3 region is CASSLTRGRIGLNTDTQYF. The DNA for the CDR3 is TGTGCCAGCAGCTTGACCAGGGGGCGTATTGGGTTAAACACAGATACGCAGTATTTT.

This chain joins TRBV6-6 and TRBJ2-3; no clear D gene. Trimming pared 6 bases from V and 3 bases from J, leaving 19 bases between. The germline gives CDR1 MNHNY, CDR2 SVGAGI (reference sequence). The CDR3 is made up of 16 amino acids. CDR3 in DNA: TGTGCCAGCAGCATGGTAACAGAGACGACGACAGATACGCAGTATTTT. Protein: CASSMVTETTTDTQYF.